Below, 19 T cell receptor beta chains from the same sample are listed, as sequenced in a study of blood T cell repertoires in COVID-19. The method was immunoSEQ multiplex PCR; TCRdb's version includes in-frame clones alone and lacks a portion of them. The top ten hold approximately 3.1% of the sample, which has 200,000 to 250,000 clones, about 86% seen once. The material sequenced was PBMCs or T cells enriched from blood (not recorded which). Source of these receptors: a woman aged 45-59 years in a cohort exposed to, infected with or recovered from COVID-19 (not recorded which).

The rearrangement uses TRBV5-1 and TRBJ2-6, with D perhaps TRBD1 (6 bases). Per the germline V gene, CDR1 is SGHRS and CDR2 is YFSETQ. This CDR3 contains 14 residues. Between the trimmed V and J ends, which lost 7 bases and 4 bases, there was a span of 12 bases. CDR3 residues: CASGTGIGANVLTF. For the CDR3, the DNA is TGCGCCAGCGGCACAGGGATAGGGGCCAACGTCCTGACTTTC.

The gene calls are TRBV4-2 and TRBJ1-6; possible D gene TRBD1, 6 bases. Trimming stripped 9 bases from V and 6 bases from J, with 15 bases between. The germline CDR1 and CDR2 sequences are LGHNA and YNFKEQ. The CDR3 contains 14 residues. The CDR3 spells CASLGGAGNSPLHF. In DNA form, the CDR3 reads TGTGCCAGTCTCGGGGGGGCTGGTAATTCACCCCTCCACTTT.

This CDR3 reads CATSDLGDIQNTEAFF. The CDR3 nucleotides are TGTGCCACCAGTGATTTAGGGGACATACAGAACACTGAAGCTTTCTTT. The V call is TRBV24-1, the J call TRBJ1-1, with D possibly TRBD1 on 6 matching bases. The CDR3 length is 16 residues. The V end lost 1 base, the J end lost 1 base, and 12 bases lay between the germline ends. The germline CDR1 and CDR2 sequences are KGHDR and SFDVKD.

The rearrangement joins TRBV28 to TRBJ1-3, with unresolved D. Trimming shortened V by 1 base and J by 0 bases, and 4 bases separated the two germline ends. This CDR3 is built from 14 residues. Germline CDR1 and CDR2: MDHEN and SYDVKM. The CDR3 coding sequence is TGTGCCAGCAGTTTATCAGGCTCTGGAAACACCATATATTTT. It translates to CASSLSGSGNTIYF.

The chain is built from TRBV2 and TRBJ1-2, with 7 positions matching TRBD1. Trimming removed 5 bases from V and 6 bases from J; junction bases left unmatched: 6. The CDR3 extends over 13 amino acids. Germline CDR1 reads SNHLY; CDR2 reads FYNNEI. The CDR3 DNA sequence: TGTGCCAGCAGTACGGAACAGGGGCATGGCTACACCTTC. Its protein product is CASSTEQGHGYTF.

This rearrangement joins TRBV30 to TRBJ1-1, with D tentatively TRBD1 (5 bases). Trimming removed 3 bases at V and 5 bases at J, with 19 bases between. Germline V gene sequence: CDR1 GTSNPN, CDR2 SVGIG (reference sequence). CDR3 length: 15 amino acids. CDR3 sequence (DNA): TGTGCCTGGAGCCTGTCGCCGTCGGGGGGGACTGAAGCTTTCTTT. It specifies CAWSLSPSGGTEAFF.

This clone was recorded a few times. This sequence joins TRBV28 and TRBJ1-2; D ambiguous. The CDR3 has 14 residues. CDR1 and CDR2 from the germline V gene are MDHEN and SYDVKM. Trimming removed 6 bases from V and 12 bases from J, with 23 bases in between. The CDR3 DNA reads TGTGCCAGCAGACTCCACCCCGACAAATTTCAAAACACCTTC. It specifies CASRLHPDKFQNTF.

The V gene is TRBV28, the J gene TRBJ1-6; D not certain. Germline V gene sequence: CDR1 MDHEN, CDR2 SYDVKM. The CDR3 sequence is 14 residues long. The V and J ends lost 2 bases and 10 bases respectively, with 12 bases between them. CDR3 residues: CASSLGGLASPLHF. CDR3 coding DNA: TGTGCCAGCAGTTTAGGAGGACTGGCCTCACCCCTCCACTTT.

The rearrangement uses TRBV4-3 and TRBJ2-5; 15 bases align to TRBD2. The CDR3 runs 17 residues. After removal of 0 bases from V and 5 bases from J, the junction contained 4 bases not matched to a gene. In germline, CDR1 is LGHNA, CDR2 YSLEER. The DNA of the CDR3 is TGCGCCAGCAGCCAAGATTCTGGACTAGCGGGGGGGGAGACCCAGTACTTC. As protein: CASSQDSGLAGGETQYF.

The chain carries TRBV7-2 and TRBJ1-4; maybe TRBD1 (5 bases). This CDR3 has 15 residues. Per the germline V gene, CDR1 is SGHTA and CDR2 is FQGNSA. V gave up 0 bases and J gave up 3 bases, with 8 bases separating them. CDR3 protein: CASSLAPGANEKLFF. Here the CDR3 DNA reads TGTGCCAGCAGCTTAGCTCCGGGGGCTAATGAAAAACTGTTTTTT. The entire variable domain, with the rest obtained from reference TRBV7-2 and TRBJ1-4, is as follows: GAGVSQSPSNKVTEKGKDVELRCDPISGHTALYWYRQSLGQGLEFLIYFQGNSAPDKSGLPSDRFSAERTGGSVSTLTIQRTQQEDSAVYLCASSLAPGANEKLFFGSGTQLSVL.

V gene TRBV5-1 combines with J gene TRBJ2-7, with TRBD2 matching 7 bases. The CDR3 sequence is 14 residues long. V lost 1 base and J lost 3; bases outside the gene matches: 4. Germline loops: CDR1 SGHRS, CDR2 YFSETQ. The CDR3 loop reads CASSLIGGDYEQYF. CDR3 nucleotide sequence: TGCGCCAGCAGCTTGATTGGGGGGGACTACGAGCAGTACTTC.

Comment on this clone: The same CDR3 arises from other DNA sequences in this sample as well. V gene TRBV4-2 combines with J gene TRBJ1-2; TRBD1 matches at 9 bases. This CDR3 spans 14 amino acids. With 1 base clipped from V and 4 bases from J, the junction kept 1 base outside the gene matches. From germline, CDR1 is LGHNA and CDR2 YNFKEQ. CDR3 sequence reads: CASSQGQGGYGYTF. The DNA for the CDR3 is TGTGCCAGCAGCCAAGGACAGGGGGGCTATGGCTACACCTTC.

The count of this clone is one. This rearrangement joins TRBV15 to TRBJ2-7, with D possibly TRBD1 on 6 matching bases. Trimming took off 0 bases at V and 6 bases at J, with 12 bases between the two ends. The CDR3 consists of 14 residues. Per germline, CDR1 LNHNV and CDR2 YYDKDF (reference sequence). CDR3 DNA: TGTGCCACCAGCAGAGATAGGCAGGGGCGCGAGCAGTACTTC. Encoded protein: CATSRDRQGREQYF.

This clone occurred a few times. The chain couples TRBV28 to TRBJ1-1; D ambiguous. Trimming removed 6 bases at V and 4 bases at J, with 15 bases between. Germline V CDR1 and CDR2: MDHEN, SYDVKM. The CDR3 covers 14 residues. As DNA, the CDR3 is TGTGCCAGCAGGAGATCTTGGGGAGGCACTGAAGCTTTCTTT. Its translation: CASRRSWGGTEAFF.

This clone was seen a few times. This chain joins TRBV18 and TRBJ2-7; D may be TRBD1 (6 bases). This CDR3 is built from 18 residues. The ends were cut back, 3 bases at V and 2 bases at J, with 23 bases in the middle. In germline, CDR1 is KGHSH, CDR2 LQKENI. The CDR3 protein is CASSPTFFVTGIPYEQYF. The CDR3 bases are TGTGCCAGCTCACCTACCTTCTTCGTCACAGGGATCCCCTACGAGCAGTACTTC.

This sequence joins TRBV10-3 and TRBJ2-7; maybe TRBD2 (7 bases). The germline CDR1 and CDR2 sequences are ENHRY and SYGVKD. The length of the CDR3 is 14 residues. Deletions cut 8 bases from V and 6 bases from J, with 20 bases between. The DNA of the CDR3 is TGTGCCATCGGGGCGGCGGGGGCCGTCTCCGAGCAGTACTTC. Translation gives CAIGAAGAVSEQYF.

This chain links TRBV19 with TRBJ1-5, with 8 bases lining up with TRBD1. V lost 4 bases to trimming and J lost 5 bases; unmatched junction nucleotides: 7. CDR1 is LNHDA and CDR2 is SQIVND in the germline V gene (reference sequence). CDR3 length equals 15 residues. CDR3 nucleotides: TGTGCCAGTAGTAAGCGAGACAGGGGCCATCAGCCCCAGCATTTT. This translates into CASSKRDRGHQPQHF.

This chain links TRBV5-4 with TRBJ1-2, with 7 positions matching TRBD1. The V segment lost 4 bases and the J segment 8 bases; nucleotides outside the gene matches: 8. Germline V gene lookup returns CDR1 SGHNT and CDR2 YYREEE (reference sequence). This CDR3 has 13 amino acids. In DNA form, the CDR3 reads TGTGCCAGCAGCCCGGGACAGCTCGGGGGCTACACCTTC. Translation: CASSPGQLGGYTF.

This chain links TRBV25-1 with TRBJ2-1; the match to TRBD2 covers 7 bases. With V trimmed by 3 bases and J by 3 bases, 11 bases remained unmatched. The CDR3 is 17 residues long. Germline CDR1 MGHDK, CDR2 SYGVNS. The CDR3 DNA follows: TGTGCCAGCAGTGACAACCCGGGGAGCGGGGTCTACAATGAGCAGTTCTTC. Amino acids: CASSDNPGSGVYNEQFF. The whole variable domain, remainder taken from reference TRBV25-1 and TRBJ2-1, is EADIYQTPRYLVIGTGKKITLECSQTMGHDKMYWYQQDPGMELHLIHYSYGVNSTEKGDLSSESTVSRIRTEHFPLTLESARPSHTSQYLCASSDNPGSGVYNEQFFGPGTRLTVL.